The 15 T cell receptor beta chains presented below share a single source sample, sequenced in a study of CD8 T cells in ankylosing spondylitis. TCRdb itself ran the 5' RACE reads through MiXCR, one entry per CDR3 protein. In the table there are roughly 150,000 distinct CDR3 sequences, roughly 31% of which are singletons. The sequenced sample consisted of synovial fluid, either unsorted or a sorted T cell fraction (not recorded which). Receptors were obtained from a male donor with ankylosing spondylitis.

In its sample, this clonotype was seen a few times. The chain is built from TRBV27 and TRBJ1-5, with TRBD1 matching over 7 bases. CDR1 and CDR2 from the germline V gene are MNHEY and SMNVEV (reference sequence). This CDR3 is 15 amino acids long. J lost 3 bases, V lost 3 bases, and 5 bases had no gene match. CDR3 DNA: TGTGCCAGCAGTTTCCGGGACAGTTACAATCAGCCCCAGCATTTT. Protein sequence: CASSFRDSYNQPQHF.

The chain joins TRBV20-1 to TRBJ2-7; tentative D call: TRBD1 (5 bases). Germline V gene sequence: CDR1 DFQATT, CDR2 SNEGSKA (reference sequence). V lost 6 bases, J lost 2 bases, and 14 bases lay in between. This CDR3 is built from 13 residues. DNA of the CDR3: TGCAGTGCGCTGACAGACAAAACCTACGAGCAGTACTTC. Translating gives CSALTDKTYEQYF.

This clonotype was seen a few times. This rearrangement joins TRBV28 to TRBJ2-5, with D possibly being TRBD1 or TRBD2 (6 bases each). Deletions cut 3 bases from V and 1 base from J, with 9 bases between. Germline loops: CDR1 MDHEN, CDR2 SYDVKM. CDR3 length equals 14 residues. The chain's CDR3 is CASSFGGPQETQYF. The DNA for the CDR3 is TGTGCCAGCAGTTTTGGGGGGCCCCAAGAGACCCAGTACTTC. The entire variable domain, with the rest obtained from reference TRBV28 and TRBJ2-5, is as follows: DVKVTQSSRYLVKRTGEKVFLECVQDMDHENMFWYRQDPGLGLRLIYFSYDVKMKEKGDIPEGYSVSREKKERFSLILESASTNQTSMYLCASSFGGPQETQYFGPGTRLLVL.

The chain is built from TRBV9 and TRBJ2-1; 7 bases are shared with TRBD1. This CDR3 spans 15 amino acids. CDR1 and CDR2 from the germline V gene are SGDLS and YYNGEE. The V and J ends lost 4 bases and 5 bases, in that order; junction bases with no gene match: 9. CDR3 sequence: CASSLYRDRDNEQFF. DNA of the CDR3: TGTGCCAGCAGCCTATACCGGGACAGAGACAATGAGCAGTTCTTC. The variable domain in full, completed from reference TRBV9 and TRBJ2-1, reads DSGVTQTPKHLITATGQRVTLRCSPRSGDLSVYWYQQSLDQGLQFLIQYYNGEERAKGNILERFSAQQFPDLHSELNLSSLELGDSALYFCASSLYRDRDNEQFFGPGTRLTVL.

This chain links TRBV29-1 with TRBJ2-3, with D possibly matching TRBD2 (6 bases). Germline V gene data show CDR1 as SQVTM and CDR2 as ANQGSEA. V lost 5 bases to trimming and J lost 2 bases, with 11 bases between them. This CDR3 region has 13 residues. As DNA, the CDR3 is TGCAGCGTTTGTAGCGGAATCACAGATACGCAGTATTTT. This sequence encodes CSVCSGITDTQYF.

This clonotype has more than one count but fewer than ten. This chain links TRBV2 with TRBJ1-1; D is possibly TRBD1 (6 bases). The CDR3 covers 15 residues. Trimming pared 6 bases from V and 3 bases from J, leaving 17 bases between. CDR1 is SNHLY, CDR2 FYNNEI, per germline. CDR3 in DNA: TGTGCCAGCAGGAGGGGGGAAAGGGGGTACACTGAAGCTTTCTTT. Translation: CASRRGERGYTEAFF.

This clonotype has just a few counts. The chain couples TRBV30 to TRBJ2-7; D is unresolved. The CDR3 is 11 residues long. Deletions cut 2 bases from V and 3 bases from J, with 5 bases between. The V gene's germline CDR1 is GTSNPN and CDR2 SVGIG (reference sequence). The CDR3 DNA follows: TGTGCCTGGAGTAGAGGCTACGAGCAGTACTTC. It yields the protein CAWSRGYEQYF.

Written as DNA, the CDR3 is TGTGCCACCAGCCTCGGGCGGGCCGGGGGAGCTAACTATGGCTACACCTTC. Encoded protein: CATSLGRAGGANYGYTF. This chain links TRBV15 with TRBJ1-2; possibly TRBD1 for D (5 bases). V dropped 5 bases and J dropped 0 bases, with 19 bases sitting between them. Germline V lookup: CDR1 LNHNV, CDR2 YYDKDF (reference sequence). CDR3 length: 17 amino acids. Full variable domain (missing parts from reference TRBV15 and TRBJ1-2): DAMVIQNPRYQVTQFGKPVTLSCSQTLNHNVMYWYQQKSSQAPKLLFHYYDKDFNNEADTPDNFQSRRPNTSFCFLDIRSPGLGDTAMYLCATSLGRAGGANYGYTFGSGTRLTVV.

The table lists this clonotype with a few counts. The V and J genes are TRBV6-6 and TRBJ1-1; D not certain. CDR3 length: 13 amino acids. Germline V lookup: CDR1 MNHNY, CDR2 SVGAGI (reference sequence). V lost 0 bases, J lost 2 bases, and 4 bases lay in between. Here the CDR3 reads CASSYSTNTEAFF. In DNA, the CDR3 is TGTGCCAGCAGTTACTCGACCAACACTGAAGCTTTCTTT.

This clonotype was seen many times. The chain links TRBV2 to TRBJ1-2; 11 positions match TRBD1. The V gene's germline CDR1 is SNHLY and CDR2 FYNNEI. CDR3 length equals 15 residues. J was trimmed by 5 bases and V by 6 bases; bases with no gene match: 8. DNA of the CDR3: TGTGCCAGCAGGCGGACAGGGGGCGCCCAGTATGGCTACACCTTC. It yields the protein CASRRTGGAQYGYTF.

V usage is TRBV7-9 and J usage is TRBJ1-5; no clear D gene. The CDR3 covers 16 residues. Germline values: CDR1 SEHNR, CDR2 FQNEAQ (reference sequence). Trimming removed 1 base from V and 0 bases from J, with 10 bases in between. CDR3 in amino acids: CASSLVIGNSNQPQHF. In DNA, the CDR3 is TGTGCCAGCAGCTTAGTCATAGGTAATAGCAATCAGCCCCAGCATTTT.

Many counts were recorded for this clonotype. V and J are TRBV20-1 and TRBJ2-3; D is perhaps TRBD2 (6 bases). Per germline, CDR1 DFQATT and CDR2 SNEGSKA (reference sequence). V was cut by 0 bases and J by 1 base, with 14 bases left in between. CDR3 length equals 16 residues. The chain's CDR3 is CSARDWGGARTDTQYF. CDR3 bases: TGCAGTGCTAGAGATTGGGGCGGGGCCCGCACAGATACGCAGTATTTT.

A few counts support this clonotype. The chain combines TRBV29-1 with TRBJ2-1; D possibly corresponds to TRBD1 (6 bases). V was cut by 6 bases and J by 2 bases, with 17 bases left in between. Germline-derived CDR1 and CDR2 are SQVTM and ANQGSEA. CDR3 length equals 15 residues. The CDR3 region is CSVLWAGVAYNEQFF. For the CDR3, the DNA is TGCAGCGTGCTCTGGGCAGGGGTTGCCTACAATGAGCAGTTCTTC.

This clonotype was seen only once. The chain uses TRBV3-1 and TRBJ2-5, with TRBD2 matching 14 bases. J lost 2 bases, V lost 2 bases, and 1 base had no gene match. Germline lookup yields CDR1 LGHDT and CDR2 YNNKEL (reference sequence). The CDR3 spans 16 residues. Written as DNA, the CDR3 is TGTGCCAGCAGCCAACGGACTAGCGGGGGGCAAGAGACCCAGTACTTC. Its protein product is CASSQRTSGGQETQYF.

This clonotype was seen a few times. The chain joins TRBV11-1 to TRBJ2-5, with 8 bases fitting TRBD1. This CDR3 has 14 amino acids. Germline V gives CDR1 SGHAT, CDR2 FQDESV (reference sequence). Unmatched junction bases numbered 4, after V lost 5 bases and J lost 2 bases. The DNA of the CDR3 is TGTGCCAGCAGCATAGACAGGGGTCAAGAGACCCAGTACTTC. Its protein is CASSIDRGQETQYF.